The next 9 T cell receptor beta chains were all read from a single sample in a study of identical twins. TCRdb reprocessed the 5' RACE reads via MiXCR and lists one record per CDR3 protein. In the table there are hundreds of thousands of distinct CDR3 sequences, around 24% of which are singletons. This sample also appeared in a second study, on yellow fever vaccine responses in identical twins.

Sequences were obtained from CD4+ T cells sorted from blood. The receptors were gathered from a woman younger than 30 in good health.

The CDR3 coding sequence is TGTGCCAGCAGCCGGGGCGATGGAGTTCTCTTTAGGGAGACCCAGTACTTC. Translation: CASSRGDGVLFRETQYF. The V and J genes are TRBV11-2 and TRBJ2-5; the D call may be TRBD1 or TRBD2 (5 bases each). CDR3 length: 17 amino acids. The germline V and J ends were trimmed by 5 bases and 5 bases, with 24 bases remaining between them. CDR1 is SGHAT, CDR2 FQNNGV, per germline.

This clonotype was counted ten times or more. This chain connects TRBV3-1 to TRBJ2-1, with D tentatively TRBD1 (6 bases). The CDR3 has 15 residues. Germline V gene lookup returns CDR1 LGHDT and CDR2 YNNKEL (reference sequence). Between the trimmed V and J ends, which lost 4 bases and 0 bases, there was a span of 10 bases. In nucleotides, the CDR3 is TGTGCCAGCAGCCGCAGGGGAAGCTCCTACAATGAGCAGTTCTTC. Protein sequence: CASSRRGSSYNEQFF.

A few counts support this clonotype. The chain is built from TRBV12-3 or TRBV12-4 and TRBJ2-1; TRBD2 might be the D (6 bases). The CDR3 runs 14 residues. The V end lost 7 bases, the J end lost 7 bases, and 17 bases lay between the germline ends. The CDR3 reads CASIPGGVRNEQFF. For the CDR3, the DNA is TGTGCCAGCATCCCTGGAGGGGTAAGGAATGAGCAGTTCTTC.

This rearrangement joins TRBV11-2 to TRBJ2-1; 9 bases fit TRBD2. Germline V gives CDR1 SGHAT, CDR2 FQNNGV. The CDR3 has 16 amino acids. Losses at the gene ends were 3 bases for V and 3 bases for J; bases not matched to a gene: 6. CDR3 in DNA: TGTGCCAGCAGCTTTATAGCGGGAGCGGTCTACAATGAGCAGTTCTTC. Translated: CASSFIAGAVYNEQFF.

This clonotype turned up a few times. The chain links TRBV20-1 to TRBJ2-3, with D possibly matching TRBD2 (6 bases). Germline V lookup: CDR1 DFQATT, CDR2 SNEGSKA (reference sequence). The V and J ends lost 6 bases and 0 bases respectively, with 13 bases between them. The CDR3 consists of 14 residues. CDR3 amino acids: CSARAGTSTDTQYF. CDR3 DNA: TGCAGTGCGAGGGCTGGGACTAGCACAGATACGCAGTATTTT.

The chain carries TRBV18 and TRBJ2-1, with D unresolved. The CDR3 consists of 15 residues. V was trimmed by 2 bases and J by 1 base, leaving 9 bases between them. Germline CDR1 KGHSH, CDR2 LQKENI. CDR3 loop: CASSPVAPSYNEQFF. The CDR3 region has the DNA TGTGCCAGCTCACCAGTAGCACCTTCCTACAATGAGCAGTTCTTC.

The J gene is TRBJ2-7, the V gene TRBV11-2; 15 nucleotides agree with TRBD2. Trimming took 3 bases from V and 4 from J; bases not matched to a gene: 7. The V gene's germline CDR1 is SGHAT and CDR2 FQNNGV. This CDR3 has 17 amino acids. The CDR3 reads CASSLGGLAGGLYEQYF. CDR3 DNA sequence: TGTGCCAGCAGCTTGGGTGGACTAGCGGGAGGGTTATACGAGCAGTACTTC. Using reference TRBV11-2 and TRBJ2-7 for the parts outside the CDR3, the full variable domain is EAGVAQSPRYKIIEKRQSVAFWCNPISGHATLYWYQQILGQGPKLLIQFQNNGVVDDSQLPKDRFSAERLKGVDSTLKIQPAKLEDSAVYLCASSLGGLAGGLYEQYFGPGTRLTVT.

This clonotype was observed a handful of times. The V call is TRBV20-1, the J call TRBJ2-1; TRBD2 matches at 10 bases. CDR1 and CDR2 from the germline V gene are DFQATT and SNEGSKA (reference sequence). Unmatched junction bases numbered 3, after V lost 0 bases and J lost 4 bases. CDR3 length: 15 amino acids. CDR3 bases: TGCAGTGCTAGAGATCCACTAGCGGGGTACAATGAGCAGTTCTTC. It is translated as CSARDPLAGYNEQFF.

The chain couples TRBV24-1 to TRBJ2-2; 8 positions agree with TRBD1. This CDR3 has 16 amino acids. J gave up 4 bases and V 2 bases, and 5 bases lay outside the gene matches. Germline V gives CDR1 KGHDR, CDR2 SFDVKD. The CDR3 DNA reads as TGTGCCACCAGTGATTCGCAGGACAGGGCCACCGGGGAGCTGTTTTTT. This codes for CATSDSQDRATGELFF.